This is a list of T cell receptor beta chains from one sample in a study of shared clonotypes between healthy human individuals. The repertoire was sequenced with immunoSEQ multiplex PCR; TCRdb's copy has only in-frame clones and lacks some. The table records 200,000 to 250,000 clones, approximately 65% of them present only once. The specimen was memory CD4+ T cells sorted from blood. Receptors originate from a man aged 25 to 45 in good health. Each CDR3 is given with its conserved first and last residue. Each record gives: J gene, clone size, V gene, D gene, CDR3 protein, CDR3 DNA. D genes are given only for firm matches. Not every row has a clone size; where given, it reads once, few, many or a size class.

>TRBJ2-2|-|TRBV6-1|TRBD1
CASRIQGAGELFF
TGTGCCAGCAGAATTCAGGGGGCCGGGGAGCTGTTTTTT
>TRBJ1-1|-|TRBV2|-
CASSEVGGVYTEAFF
TGTGCCAGCAGTGAGGTGGGGGGTGTTTATACTGAAGCTTTCTTT
>TRBJ2-5|-|TRBV19|-
CASSPSLRGETQYF
TGTGCCAGTTCTCCCAGCTTGAGGGGAGAGACCCAGTACTTC
>TRBJ2-7|-|TRBV28|TRBD2
CASSTTGTSGYEQYF
TGTGCCAGCAGTACCACCGGGACTAGCGGATACGAGCAGTACTTC
>TRBJ2-1|many|TRBV5-1|TRBD2
CASSSRLAGSGEQFF
TGCGCCAGCAGCTCGAGACTAGCGGGCTCTGGTGAGCAGTTCTTC
>TRBJ1-4|-|TRBV10-3|-
CATRPGANEKLFF
TGTGCCACCCGACCAGGGGCTAATGAAAAACTGTTTTTT
>TRBJ2-7|-|TRBV9|TRBD2
CASSAGLRGLSSYEQYF
TGTGCCAGCAGCGCCGGGTTGCGGGGGTTAAGCTCCTACGAGCAGTACTTC
>TRBJ2-5|-|TRBV10-1|TRBD1
CASSDNRGEDETQYF
TGCGCCAGCAGTGATAACAGGGGGGAGGACGAGACCCAGTACTTC
>TRBJ2-7|few|TRBV5-4|TRBD1
CASSSGTVHEQYF
TGTGCCAGCAGCTCCGGGACAGTCCACGAGCAGTACTTC
>TRBJ2-7|-|TRBV15|-
CATSRVLGDGYEQYF
TGTGCCACCAGCAGAGTATTAGGGGATGGGTACGAGCAGTACTTC
>TRBJ2-6|few|TRBV5-4|-
CASSLGDVLTF
TGTGCCAGCAGCTTGGGTGACGTCCTGACTTTC
>TRBJ2-3|once|TRBV10-1|TRBD2
CASSSRSRLAGDADTQYF
TGCGCCAGCAGTTCTAGGTCCCGGCTAGCGGGAGACGCAGATACGCAGTATTTT
>TRBJ1-1|-|TRBV9|TRBD1
CASSQTGSEAFF
TGTGCCAGCAGCCAGACAGGGAGTGAAGCTTTCTTT
>TRBJ1-4|-|TRBV5-6|-
CASSTTGSTNEKLFF
TGTGCCAGCAGCACCACAGGGTCAACTAATGAAAAACTGTTTTTT
>TRBJ2-7|once|TRBV4-2|-
CASSQAREQYF
TGTGCCAGCAGCCAAGCACGCGAGCAGTACTTC
>TRBJ2-1|-|TRBV6-6|-
CASRSPGREQFF
TGTGCCAGCAGGTCCCCGGGGCGAGAGCAGTTCTTC
>TRBJ2-2|few|TRBV27|TRBD1
CASSPQIRQGAGTGELFF
TGTGCCAGCAGTCCACAAATTCGACAGGGGGCCGGCACCGGGGAGCTGTTTTTT
>TRBJ1-5|-|TRBV15|-
CATSREGVIGSHSNQPQHF
TGTGCCACCAGCAGAGAAGGAGTGATAGGATCCCATAGCAATCAGCCCCAGCATTTT
>TRBJ1-4|-|TRBV7-2|-
CASSQRGASNEKLFF
TGTGCCAGCAGTCAACGGGGAGCATCTAATGAAAAACTGTTTTTT
>TRBJ1-5|-|TRBV27|-
CASSNLISNQPQHF
TGTGCCAGCAGTAACCTCATAAGCAATCAGCCCCAGCATTTT
>TRBJ2-5|-|TRBV2|TRBD2
CASKLGTSGGETQYF
TGTGCCAGCAAACTGGGGACTAGCGGCGGAGAGACCCAGTACTTC
>TRBJ2-2|many|TRBV19|-
CASRLLGGTGELFF
TGTGCCAGTAGACTCCTAGGGGGCACCGGGGAGCTGTTTTTT
>TRBJ2-1|many|TRBV20-1|-
CSATQLNEQFF
TGCAGTGCTACCCAGCTAAATGAGCAGTTCTTC
>TRBJ1-4|-|TRBV14|-
CASSQDLAGTNEKLFF
TGTGCCAGCAGCCAAGATCTGGCCGGGACTAATGAAAAACTGTTTTTT
>TRBJ1-5|few|TRBV10-3|TRBD1
CAVTGDSNQPQHF
TGTGCCGTTACAGGGGATAGCAATCAGCCCCAGCATTTT
>TRBJ2-7|few|TRBV28|-
CASSLRTTEQYF
TGTGCCAGCAGTCTACGAACGACCGAGCAGTACTTC
>TRBJ2-2|-|TRBV7-7|TRBD2
CASSRTSTGELFF
TGTGCTAGCAGTAGGACTAGCACCGGGGAGCTGTTTTTT
>TRBJ2-7|few|TRBV5-6|-
CASSSWVSDEQYF
TGTGCCAGCAGCTCTTGGGTTAGTGACGAGCAGTACTTC
>TRBJ1-5|once|TRBV28|-
CATRPVNQPQHF
TGTGCCACCAGGCCAGTCAATCAGCCCCAGCATTTT
>TRBJ2-7|-|TRBV30|-
CAWSLRPGEQYF
TGTGCCTGGAGTCTTCGACCGGGGGAGCAGTACTTC
>TRBJ1-2|-|TRBV29-1|TRBD1
CSATQGGDGYTF
TGCAGCGCCACCCAGGGGGGCGATGGCTACACCTTC
>TRBJ2-3|-|TRBV10-3|TRBD2
CAISESIAGGRTDTQYF
TGTGCCATCAGTGAGTCTATAGCGGGAGGCCGAACAGATACGCAGTATTTT
>TRBJ1-4|-|TRBV7-8|-
CASSLTGKGTRFF
TGTGCCAGCAGCTTAACGGGAAAAGGGACAAGGTTTTTT
>TRBJ2-3|-|TRBV6-1|-
CASRGHPPTDTQYF
TGTGCCAGCAGGGGACACCCCCCCACAGATACGCAGTATTTT
>TRBJ2-5|-|TRBV7-6|-
CASRAGVEETQYF
TGTGCCAGCCGAGCAGGGGTGGAGGAGACCCAGTACTTC
>TRBJ2-7|-|TRBV5-1|-
CASSPSGNPYEQYF
TGCGCCAGCAGCCCCTCGGGGAATCCCTACGAGCAGTACTTC
>TRBJ2-2|few|TRBV29-1|-
CSVDISRGNTGELFF
TGCAGCGTTGATATCAGCAGGGGAAACACCGGGGAGCTGTTTTTT
>TRBJ2-5|few|TRBV19|-
CASSPISQAPGKTQYF
TGTGCCAGTAGTCCTATCTCCCAAGCCCCGGGGAAGACCCAGTACTTC
>TRBJ2-1|many|TRBV15|TRBD2
CATSRDGRDYNEQFF
TGTGCCACCAGCAGAGACGGGAGGGATTACAATGAGCAGTTCTTC
>TRBJ2-7|few|TRBV2|-
CASSELGPDYEQYF
TGTGCCAGCAGCGAACTAGGACCAGACTACGAGCAGTACTTC
>TRBJ2-3|-|TRBV4-3|-
CASSQDLSAASTDTQYF
TGCGCCAGCAGCCAAGATTTATCAGCGGCTAGCACAGATACGCAGTATTTT
>TRBJ2-5|-|TRBV29-1|-
CSVMGEALSYF
TGCAGCGTAATGGGCGAAGCGCTTTCCTACTTC
>TRBJ1-2|-|TRBV30|TRBD1
CAWSAFDRVGLYGYTF
TGTGCCTGGAGTGCCTTTGACAGGGTGGGACTGTATGGCTACACCTTC
>TRBJ2-1|-|TRBV9|-
CASSPPPTRGYLNEQFF
TGTGCCAGCAGCCCCCCTCCGACTAGAGGTTATCTAAATGAGCAGTTCTTC
>TRBJ1-2|-|TRBV5-6|TRBD1
CASSPPDRDYGYTF
TGTGCCAGCAGCCCGCCGGACAGGGATTATGGCTACACCTTC
>TRBJ1-2|few|TRBV7-2|-
CASSLVRTHNYGYTF
TGTGCCAGCAGCTTAGTGCGGACGCATAACTATGGCTACACCTTC
>TRBJ2-3|-|TRBV2|-
CASSGDLGTDTQYF
TGTGCCAGCAGTGGGGATTTGGGCACAGATACGCAGTATTTT
>TRBJ1-2|-|TRBV19|-
CASSIPGRTNYGYTF
TGTGCCAGTAGTATTCCAGGAAGAACTAACTATGGCTACACCTTC
>TRBJ1-3|-|TRBV7-2|-
CASSLRGKSGNTIYF
TGTGCCAGCAGCCTAAGGGGGAAGTCTGGAAACACCATATATTTT
>TRBJ2-1|-|TRBV7-2|-
CASSLAPGYNEQFF
TGTGCCAGCAGCTTAGCCCCCGGGTACAATGAGCAGTTCTTC
>TRBJ2-1|-|TRBV11-3|TRBD2
CATREGRAGNEQFF
TGTGCGACGCGTGAAGGGAGGGCTGGAAATGAGCAGTTCTTC
>TRBJ2-5|-|TRBV28|-
CASSYPGQLYQETQYF
TGTGCCAGCAGTTATCCGGGACAACTGTACCAAGAGACCCAGTACTTC
>TRBJ2-2|-|TRBV25-1|TRBD2
CASSPAGDTGELFF
TGTGCCAGCAGCCCAGCGGGGGACACCGGGGAGCTGTTTTTT
>TRBJ2-2|-|TRBV5-4|TRBD1
CASSTGTGVNTGELFF
TGTGCCAGCAGCACGGGAACAGGGGTTAACACCGGGGAGCTGTTTTTT
>TRBJ1-1|-|TRBV6-5|-
CASSYGRDAEAFF
TGTGCCAGCAGTTATGGCAGGGATGCTGAAGCTTTCTTT
>TRBJ2-7|few|TRBV6-1|-
CASSLAWDYEQYF
TGTGCCAGCAGCCTAGCGTGGGATTACGAGCAGTACTTC
>TRBJ1-1|once|TRBV7-2|TRBD1
CATTRGRNTEAFF
TGTGCCACCACCAGGGGGCGTAACACTGAAGCTTTCTTT
>TRBJ2-1|-|TRBV5-8|-
CASSSGHSSYNEQFF
TGTGCCAGCAGCTCGGGACACAGCTCCTACAATGAGCAGTTCTTC
>TRBJ2-7|once|TRBV11-2|TRBD2
CASSLIAGVRYF
TGTGCCAGCAGCTTAATAGCGGGAGTCCGTTACTTC